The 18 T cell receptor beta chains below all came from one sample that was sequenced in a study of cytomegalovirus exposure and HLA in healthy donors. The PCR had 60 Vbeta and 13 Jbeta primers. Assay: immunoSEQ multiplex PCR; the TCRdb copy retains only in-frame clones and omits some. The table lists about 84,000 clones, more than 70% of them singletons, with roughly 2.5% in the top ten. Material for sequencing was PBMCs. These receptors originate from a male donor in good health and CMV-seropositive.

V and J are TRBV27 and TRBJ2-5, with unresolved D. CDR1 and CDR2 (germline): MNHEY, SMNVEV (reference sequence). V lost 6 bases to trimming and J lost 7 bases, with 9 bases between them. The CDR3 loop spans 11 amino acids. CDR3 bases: TGTGCCAGCAGCTATTACGGGACCCAGTACTTC. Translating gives CASSYYGTQYF.

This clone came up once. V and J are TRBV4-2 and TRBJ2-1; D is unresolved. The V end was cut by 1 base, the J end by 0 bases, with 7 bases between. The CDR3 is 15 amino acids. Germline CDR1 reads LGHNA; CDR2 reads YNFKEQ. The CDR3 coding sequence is TGTGCCAGCAGCCAAGGACCGGGCTCCTACAATGAGCAGTTCTTC. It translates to CASSQGPGSYNEQFF.

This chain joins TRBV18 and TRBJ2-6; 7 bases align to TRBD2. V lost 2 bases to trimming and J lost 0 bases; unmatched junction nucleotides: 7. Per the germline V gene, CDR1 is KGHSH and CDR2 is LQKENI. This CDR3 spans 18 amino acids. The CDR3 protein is CASSPTVPGGSGANVLTF. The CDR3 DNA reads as TGTGCCAGCTCACCAACGGTCCCGGGGGGCTCTGGGGCCAACGTCCTGACTTTC.

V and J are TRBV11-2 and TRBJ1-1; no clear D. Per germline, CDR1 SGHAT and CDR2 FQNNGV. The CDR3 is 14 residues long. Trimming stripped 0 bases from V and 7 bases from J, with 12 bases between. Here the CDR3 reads CASSLDRFGGEAFF. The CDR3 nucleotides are TGTGCCAGCAGCTTAGACAGGTTTGGAGGTGAAGCTTTCTTT.

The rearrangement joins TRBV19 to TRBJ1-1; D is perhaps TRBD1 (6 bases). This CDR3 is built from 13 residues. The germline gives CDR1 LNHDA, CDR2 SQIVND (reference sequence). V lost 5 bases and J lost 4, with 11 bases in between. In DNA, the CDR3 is TGTGCCAGTAGTCATCTCAGGGGCACTGAAGCTTTCTTT. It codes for CASSHLRGTEAFF.

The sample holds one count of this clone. For the CDR3, the DNA is TGTGCCTGGAGCGGATTAGCAACCCGGGGATCCTACGAGCAGTACTTC. It encodes CAWSGLATRGSYEQYF. V is TRBV30 and J is TRBJ2-7, with D possibly being TRBD2 (5 bases). V dropped 3 bases and J dropped 1 base, with 19 bases sitting between them. Germline V gene lookup returns CDR1 GTSNPN and CDR2 SVGIG (reference sequence). The CDR3 has 16 amino acids. Together with reference TRBV30 and TRBJ2-7, the CDR3 gives the full variable domain: SQTIHQWPATLVQPVGSPLSLECTVEGTSNPNLYWYRQAAGRGLQLLFYSVGIGQISSEVPQNLSASRPQDRQFILSSKKLLLSDSGFYLCAWSGLATRGSYEQYFGPGTRLTVT.

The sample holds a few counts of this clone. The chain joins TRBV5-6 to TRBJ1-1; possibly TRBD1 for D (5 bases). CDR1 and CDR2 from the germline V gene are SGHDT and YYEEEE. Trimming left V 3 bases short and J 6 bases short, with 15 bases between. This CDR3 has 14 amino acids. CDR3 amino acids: CASSSRVSMAEAFF. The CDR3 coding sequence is TGTGCCAGCAGCTCCAGGGTTTCGATGGCTGAAGCTTTCTTT.

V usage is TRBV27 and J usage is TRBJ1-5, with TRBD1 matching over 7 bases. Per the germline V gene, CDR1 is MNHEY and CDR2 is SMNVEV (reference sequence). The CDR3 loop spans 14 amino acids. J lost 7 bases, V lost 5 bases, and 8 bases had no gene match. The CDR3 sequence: CASSATGSWQPQHF. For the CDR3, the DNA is TGTGCCAGCAGTGCGACAGGGTCGTGGCAGCCCCAGCATTTT.

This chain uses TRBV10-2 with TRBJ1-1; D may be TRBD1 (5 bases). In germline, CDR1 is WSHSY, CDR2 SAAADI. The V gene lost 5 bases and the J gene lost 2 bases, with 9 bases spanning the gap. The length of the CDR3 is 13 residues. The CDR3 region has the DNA TGCGCCAGCAGTTCTGACAGAAACACTGAAGCTTTCTTT. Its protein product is CASSSDRNTEAFF.

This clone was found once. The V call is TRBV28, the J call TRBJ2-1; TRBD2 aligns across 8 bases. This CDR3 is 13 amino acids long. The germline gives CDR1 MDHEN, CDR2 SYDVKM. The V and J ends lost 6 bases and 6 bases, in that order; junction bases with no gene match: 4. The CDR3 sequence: CASRSGTSNEQFF. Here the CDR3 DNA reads TGTGCCAGCAGGTCCGGGACTAGCAATGAGCAGTTCTTC.

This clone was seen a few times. The CDR3 reads CASSRQGADTQYF. The DNA for the CDR3 is TGTGCCAGCAGTAGACAGGGGGCAGATACGCAGTATTTT. The J gene is TRBJ2-3, the V gene TRBV2, with 9 bases that match TRBD1. Germline CDR1 SNHLY, CDR2 FYNNEI. J gave up 4 bases and V 5 bases, and 1 base lay outside the gene matches. The CDR3 extends over 13 amino acids.

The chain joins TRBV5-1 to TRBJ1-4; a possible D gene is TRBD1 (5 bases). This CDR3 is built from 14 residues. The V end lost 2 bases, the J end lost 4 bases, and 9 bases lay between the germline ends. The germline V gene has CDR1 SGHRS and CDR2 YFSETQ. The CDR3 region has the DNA TGCGCCAGCAGCTTAACAGGCAATAATGAAAAACTGTTTTTT. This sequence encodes CASSLTGNNEKLFF.

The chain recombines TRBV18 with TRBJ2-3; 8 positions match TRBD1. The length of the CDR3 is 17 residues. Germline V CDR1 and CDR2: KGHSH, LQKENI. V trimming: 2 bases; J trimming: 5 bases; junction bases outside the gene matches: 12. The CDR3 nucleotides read TGTGCCAGCTCACCAAGGCCCGACAGGGGTCTGGGAGATACGCAGTATTTT. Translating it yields CASSPRPDRGLGDTQYF.

This chain's CDR3 is CASSYQAGGSLAYEQYF. CDR3 bases: TGTGCCAGCAGTTATCAAGCGGGAGGGTCCCTGGCATACGAGCAGTACTTC. The rearrangement links TRBV27 to TRBJ2-7; 10 bases map to TRBD2. The CDR3 loop spans 17 amino acids. Germline CDR1 and CDR2: MNHEY and SMNVEV (reference sequence). V lost 4 bases and J lost 4; bases outside the gene matches: 13.

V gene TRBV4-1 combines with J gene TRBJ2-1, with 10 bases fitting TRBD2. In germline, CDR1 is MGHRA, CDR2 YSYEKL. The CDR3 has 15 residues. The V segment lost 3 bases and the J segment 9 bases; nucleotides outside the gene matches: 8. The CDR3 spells CASSHPGLARSEQFF. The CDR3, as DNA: TGCGCCAGCAGCCATCCGGGACTAGCGAGGTCTGAGCAGTTCTTC.

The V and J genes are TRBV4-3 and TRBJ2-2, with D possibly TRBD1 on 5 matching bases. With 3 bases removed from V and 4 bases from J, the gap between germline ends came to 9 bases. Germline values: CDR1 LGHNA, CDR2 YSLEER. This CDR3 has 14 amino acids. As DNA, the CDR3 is TGCGCCAGCAGCCACTCGACAGTCACCGGGGAGCTGTTTTTT. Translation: CASSHSTVTGELFF.

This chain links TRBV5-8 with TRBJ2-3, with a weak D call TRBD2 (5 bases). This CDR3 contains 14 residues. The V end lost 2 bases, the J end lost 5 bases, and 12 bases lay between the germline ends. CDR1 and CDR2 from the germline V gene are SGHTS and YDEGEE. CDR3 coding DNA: TGTGCCAGCAGCTTCAGTAGCGTCCAAGATACGCAGTATTTT. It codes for CASSFSSVQDTQYF.

The CDR3: CASSQTGRTTDTQYF. The CDR3 DNA follows: TGTGCCAGCAGCCAGACAGGGAGGACAACAGATACGCAGTATTTT. The chain couples TRBV7-3 to TRBJ2-3, with D maybe TRBD1 (7 bases). This CDR3 region has 15 residues. Germline-derived CDR1 and CDR2 are SGHTA and FQGTGA. Trimming stripped 5 bases from V and 3 bases from J, with 15 bases between. The variable domain in full, with the rest retrieved from reference TRBV7-3 and TRBJ2-3, is GAGVSQTPSNKVTEKGKYVELRCDPISGHTALYWYRQSLGQGPEFLIYFQGTGAADDSGLPNDRFFAVRPEGSVSTLKIQRTERGDSAVYLCASSQTGRTTDTQYFGPGTRLTVL.